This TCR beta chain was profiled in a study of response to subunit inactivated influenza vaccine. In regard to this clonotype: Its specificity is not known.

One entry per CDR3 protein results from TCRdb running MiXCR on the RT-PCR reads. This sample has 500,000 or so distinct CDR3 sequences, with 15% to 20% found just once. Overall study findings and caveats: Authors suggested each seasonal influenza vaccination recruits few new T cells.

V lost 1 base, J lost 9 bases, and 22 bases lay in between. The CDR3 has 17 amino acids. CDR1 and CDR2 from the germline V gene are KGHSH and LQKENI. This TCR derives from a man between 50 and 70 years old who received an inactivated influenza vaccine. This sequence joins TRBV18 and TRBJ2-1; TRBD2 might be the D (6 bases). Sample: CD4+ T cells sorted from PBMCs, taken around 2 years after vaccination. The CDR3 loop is CASSPLKQALAQAEQFF. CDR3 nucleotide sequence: TGTGCCAGCTCACCACTAAAGCAGGCACTAGCCCAAGCTGAGCAGTTCTTC. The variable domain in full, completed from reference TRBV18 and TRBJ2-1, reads NAGVMQNPRHLVRRRGQEARLRCSPMKGHSHVYWYRQLPEEGLKFMVYLQKENIIDESGMPKERFSAEFPKEGPSILRIQQVVRGDSAAYFCASSPLKQALAQAEQFFGPGTRLTVL.